The 32 T cell receptor beta chains listed next were all sequenced from one sample in a study of T cell clonotyping in hematopoietic cell transplantation. Generated by immunoSEQ multiplex PCR, the TCRdb table keeps only in-frame clones and is missing some. The sample has some 8,800 clones; 90% to 95% are singletons. Sequenced here: PBMCs, sampled 100 days after allogeneic stem cell transplant. These receptor sequences come from a male patient aged 45-60 years who had an allogeneic stem cell transplant from a related donor, so T cells may come from the graft donor. Some clones in this sample may be carry-over from other donors' samples.

This rearrangement joins TRBV27 to TRBJ1-4, with 7 bases fitting TRBD1. The V and J ends lost 1 base and 3 bases, in that order; junction bases with no gene match: 2. Germline V gives CDR1 MNHEY, CDR2 SMNVEV (reference sequence). The CDR3 runs to 15 residues. CDR3 nucleotide sequence: TGTGCCAGCAGTTTATTCGGGACAGCTAATGAAAAACTGTTTTTT. Residues: CASSLFGTANEKLFF.

V usage is TRBV30 and J usage is TRBJ1-4; D remains unclear. Trimming pared 3 bases from V and 5 bases from J, leaving 10 bases between. Germline V gene sequence: CDR1 GTSNPN, CDR2 SVGIG (reference sequence). This CDR3 spans 13 amino acids. The DNA of the CDR3 is TGTGCCTGGAGAGGCCCTTCAAATGAAAAACTGTTTTTT. Encoded protein: CAWRGPSNEKLFF.

The chain carries TRBV6-5 and TRBJ2-2; possibly TRBD1 for D (6 bases). The CDR3 extends over 13 amino acids. The V gene lost 2 bases and the J gene lost 6 bases, with 7 bases spanning the gap. Germline V lookup: CDR1 MNHEY, CDR2 SVGAGI. The CDR3 DNA sequence: TGTGCCAGCAGTTACGGGGGCGCCGGGGAGCTGTTTTTT. Its protein is CASSYGGAGELFF.

V and J are TRBV5-4 and TRBJ1-1; no clear D gene. The CDR3 has 13 amino acids. From germline, CDR1 is SGHNT and CDR2 YYREEE (reference sequence). With 7 bases removed from V and 4 bases from J, the gap between germline ends came to 14 bases. This CDR3 reads CASAPWGPTEAFF. Written as DNA, the CDR3 is TGTGCCAGCGCCCCCTGGGGTCCCACTGAAGCTTTCTTT.

This clone was counted a single time. The chain links TRBV18 to TRBJ2-7, with TRBD1 matching over 9 bases. With 3 bases clipped from V and 6 bases from J, the junction kept 9 bases outside the gene matches. The CDR3 is made up of 15 amino acids. The germline V gene encodes CDR1 KGHSH and CDR2 LQKENI. CDR3 protein: CASSPGQGLPSEQYF. The CDR3 DNA follows: TGTGCCAGCTCACCGGGACAGGGACTCCCGTCCGAGCAGTACTTC.

Notes on this clone: Its ends do not fully match the called genes, so a read error is possible. This chain joins TRBV28 and TRBJ2-1; D is undetermined. The CDR3 extends over 14 amino acids. The germline V gene encodes CDR1 MDHEN and CDR2 SYDVKM. In nucleotides, the CDR3 is TGTGCCAGCAGCTTATTGAACTCCTACAATGAGCAGTTCTTC. This codes for CASSLLNSYNEQFF. Full variable domain (remainder filled in from reference TRBV28 and TRBJ2-1): DVKVTQSSRYLVKRTGEKVFLECVQDMDHENMFWYRQDPGLGLRLIYFSYDVKMKEKGDIPEGYSVSREKKERFSLILESASTNQTSMYLCASSLLNSYNEQFFGPGTRLTVL.

V gene TRBV7-2 combines with J gene TRBJ1-1, with 8 bases that match TRBD1. V shed 5 bases and J 0 bases; nucleotides not matched to a gene: 11. The CDR3 loop spans 17 amino acids. Germline V lookup: CDR1 SGHTA, CDR2 FQGNSA. CDR3 protein: CASSTRTGRNMNTEAFF. DNA of the CDR3: TGTGCCAGCAGCACCCGGACAGGGAGGAATATGAACACTGAAGCTTTCTTT.

The V and J genes are TRBV10-3 and TRBJ2-3; D might be TRBD2 (6 bases). The ends were cut back, 5 bases at V and 5 bases at J, with 8 bases in the middle. The germline CDR1 and CDR2 sequences are ENHRY and SYGVKD. This CDR3 has 12 residues. The CDR3 sequence: CAISLAKDTQYF. The CDR3 bases are TGTGCCATCAGTCTAGCGAAAGATACGCAGTATTTT.

This clone was recorded once. This chain connects TRBV11-1 to TRBJ2-7; D is ambiguous. The V end lost 5 bases, the J end lost 1 base, and 6 bases lay between the germline ends. Germline CDR1 is SGHAT and CDR2 is FQDESV (reference sequence). The CDR3 is made up of 12 amino acids. CDR3 bases: TGTGCCAGCAGCAGCTTGTCCTACGAGCAGTACTTC. Translation gives CASSSLSYEQYF.

The chain carries TRBV30 and TRBJ1-1; D is uncertain. The germline V gene has CDR1 GTSNPN and CDR2 SVGIG (reference sequence). This CDR3 has 14 amino acids. Trimming stripped 3 bases from V and 4 bases from J, with 15 bases between. Here the CDR3 reads CAWRRAGSATEAFF. CDR3 sequence (DNA): TGTGCCTGGAGGCGCGCGGGCTCAGCCACTGAAGCTTTCTTT.

This chain uses TRBV28 with TRBJ2-3; D is perhaps TRBD2 (7 bases). The CDR3 has 15 amino acids. CDR1 MDHEN and CDR2 SYDVKM come from the germline V gene. V lost 5 bases and J lost 1, with 13 bases in between. CDR3 DNA: TGTGCCAGCAGTGTCCCCGGGGGGCGCACAGATACGCAGTATTTT. Its protein is CASSVPGGRTDTQYF. Full variable domain (outside the CDR3, taken from reference TRBV28 and TRBJ2-3): DVKVTQSSRYLVKRTGEKVFLECVQDMDHENMFWYRQDPGLGLRLIYFSYDVKMKEKGDIPEGYSVSREKKERFSLILESASTNQTSMYLCASSVPGGRTDTQYFGPGTRLTVL.

The chain couples TRBV15 to TRBJ1-4; D is unclear. Between the trimmed V and J ends, which lost 0 bases and 0 bases, there was a span of 8 bases. Germline-derived CDR1 and CDR2 are LNHNV and YYDKDF (reference sequence). The CDR3 is 16 residues long. CDR3: CATSREQRATNEKLFF. The CDR3, as DNA: TGTGCCACCAGCAGAGAACAGAGAGCAACTAATGAAAAACTGTTTTTT.

The chain has TRBV2 and TRBJ2-7; 9 bases match TRBD1. Germline V CDR1 and CDR2: SNHLY, FYNNEI. Trimming removed 5 bases from V and 5 bases from J; junction bases left unmatched: 1. The CDR3 is 12 residues long. CDR3 in DNA: TGTGCCAGCAGTACAGGGGGCAACGAGCAGTACTTC. Translated, it gives CASSTGGNEQYF. Using reference TRBV2 and TRBJ2-7 for the parts outside the CDR3, the full variable domain is EPEVTQTPSHQVTQMGQEVILRCVPISNHLYFYWYRQILGQKVEFLVSFYNNEISEKSEIFDDQFSVERPDGSNFTLKIRSTKLEDSAMYFCASSTGGNEQYFGPGTRLTVT.

This clone came up once. The chain combines TRBV18 with TRBJ1-2; weak D call: TRBD1 (6 bases). V lost 4 bases to trimming and J lost 7 bases, with 13 bases between them. Germline CDR1 and CDR2: KGHSH and LQKENI. This CDR3 comprises 13 residues. CDR3 in DNA: TGTGCCAGCTCACGAACAGGGTACGGTGGCTACACCTTC. Encoded protein: CASSRTGYGGYTF.

The genes are TRBV27 and TRBJ2-7; maybe TRBD1 (6 bases). This CDR3 region has 15 residues. From germline, CDR1 is MNHEY and CDR2 SMNVEV (reference sequence). V was clipped by 7 bases and J by 3 bases, with 19 bases between them. The CDR3 protein is CASKGGQGLNYEQYF. CDR3 DNA sequence: TGTGCCAGCAAGGGTGGGCAGGGGCTAAACTACGAGCAGTACTTC.

The chain is built from TRBV19 and TRBJ1-5; no clear D gene. V lost 7 bases, J lost 1 base, and 11 bases lay in between. Per germline, CDR1 LNHDA and CDR2 SQIVND (reference sequence). CDR3 length equals 14 residues. CDR3 sequence (DNA): TGTGCCAGTAACCCAGGCGGGAGCAATCAGCCCCAGCATTTT. Amino acid sequence: CASNPGGSNQPQHF.

The chain recombines TRBV6-1 with TRBJ2-7, with 9 bases fitting TRBD1. From germline, CDR1 is MNHNS and CDR2 SASEGT. The CDR3 sequence is 14 residues long. J gave up 6 bases and V 0 bases, and 3 bases lay outside the gene matches. The CDR3 reads CASSEAGQGFEQYF. The CDR3 DNA is TGTGCCAGCAGTGAAGCGGGACAGGGCTTCGAGCAGTACTTC.

The chain combines TRBV5-8 with TRBJ2-4, with D perhaps TRBD2 (5 bases). Germline V gives CDR1 SGHTS, CDR2 YDEGEE. Between the trimmed V and J ends, which lost 1 base and 0 bases, there was a span of 8 bases. This CDR3 is 15 amino acids long. The CDR3 region is CASSLSGVAKNIQYF. CDR3 bases: TGTGCCAGCAGCTTGAGCGGAGTAGCCAAAAACATTCAGTACTTC.

This chain connects TRBV13 to TRBJ1-5; the D is unclear. The CDR3 runs to 13 residues. Between the trimmed V and J ends, which lost 7 bases and 4 bases, there was a span of 11 bases. Germline-derived CDR1 and CDR2 are PRHDT and FYEKMQ (reference sequence). CDR3 region: CASTVGRNQPQHF. The CDR3 bases are TGTGCCAGCACCGTCGGCCGTAATCAGCCCCAGCATTTT.

The J gene is TRBJ2-7, the V gene TRBV7-3; D uncertain. CDR3 length: 15 amino acids. Germline V gene lookup returns CDR1 SGHTA and CDR2 FQGTGA. The V gene lost 1 base and the J gene lost 3 bases, with 13 bases spanning the gap. CDR3 loop: CASSLRGGTNYEQYF. The CDR3 region has the DNA TGTGCCAGCAGCTTAAGGGGTGGTACGAACTACGAGCAGTACTTC. Supplemented by reference TRBV7-3 and TRBJ2-7, the full variable domain reads GAGVSQTPSNKVTEKGKYVELRCDPISGHTALYWYRQSLGQGPEFLIYFQGTGAADDSGLPNDRFFAVRPEGSVSTLKIQRTERGDSAVYLCASSLRGGTNYEQYFGPGTRLTVT.

This chain uses TRBV27 with TRBJ1-4; maybe TRBD1 (5 bases). Between the trimmed V and J ends, which lost 5 bases and 7 bases, there was a span of 17 bases. The CDR3 runs 15 residues. Germline CDR1 MNHEY, CDR2 SMNVEV (reference sequence). The CDR3 DNA sequence: TGTGCCAGCAGTAGCCGCGCGGGGCGAGGTGAAAAACTGTTTTTT. Residues: CASSSRAGRGEKLFF.

The genes are TRBV7-9 and TRBJ2-5; D is possibly TRBD1 (6 bases). V was pared by 10 bases and J by 5 bases, with 11 bases between. CDR3 length: 11 residues. The germline gives CDR1 SEHNR, CDR2 FQNEAQ (reference sequence). The CDR3 DNA reads as TGTGCCACCCCAAGGGGGGAGACCCAGTACTTC. Protein sequence: CATPRGETQYF. Based on the CDR3 plus reference TRBV7-9 and TRBJ2-5, the full variable domain is DTGVSQNPRHKITKRGQNVTFRCDPISEHNRLYWYRQTLGQGPEFLTYFQNEAQLEKSRLLSDRFSAERPKGSFSTLEIQRTEQGDSAMYLCATPRGETQYFGPGTRLLVL.

The chain employs TRBV18 and TRBJ1-2; the D gene is possibly TRBD1 (6 bases). This CDR3 region has 15 residues. The germline V and J ends were trimmed by 3 bases and 2 bases, with 13 bases remaining between them. CDR1 and CDR2 from the germline V gene are KGHSH and LQKENI. The CDR3 spells CASSPTGTRNYGYTF. The CDR3 DNA reads as TGTGCCAGCTCACCTACCGGGACAAGGAACTATGGCTACACCTTC.

This clone was seen only a few times. The V and J genes are TRBV7-3 and TRBJ2-7, with TRBD1 matching 7 bases. This CDR3 contains 13 residues. V dropped 4 bases and J dropped 6; count of bases not matched to a gene: 6. Germline lookup yields CDR1 SGHTA and CDR2 FQGTGA. CDR3 sequence (DNA): TGTGCCAGCAGCTCGTCGACAGGGAGCGAGCAGTACTTC. Encoded protein: CASSSSTGSEQYF.

This clone is a singleton in its sample. The chain uses TRBV6-4 and TRBJ2-2, with 11 bases aligning to TRBD2. The CDR3 runs to 20 residues. The junction had 15 bases not matched to a gene; V was cut back by 4 bases and J by 2 bases. Germline CDR1 is MRHNA and CDR2 is SNTAGT. This CDR3 is CASSGPPRPLAGANTGELFF. CDR3 nucleotide sequence: TGTGCCAGCAGTGGACCCCCCCGACCACTAGCGGGGGCTAACACCGGGGAGCTGTTTTTT.

This clone was seen once. J is TRBJ2-2 and V is TRBV5-1; D perhaps matches TRBD1 (5 bases). The germline V gene encodes CDR1 SGHRS and CDR2 YFSETQ. V lost 3 bases and J 0 bases, leaving 12 bases between the germline ends. This CDR3 has 16 residues. The CDR3 is CASSSQATANTGELFF. CDR3 bases: TGCGCCAGCAGCTCTCAGGCGACAGCGAACACCGGGGAGCTGTTTTTT.

The V gene is TRBV14, the J gene TRBJ2-1, with D tentatively TRBD2 (5 bases). In germline, CDR1 is SGHDN, CDR2 FVKESK. CDR3 length: 14 amino acids. V was clipped by 4 bases and J by 10 bases, with 17 bases between them. The CDR3 loop is CASSLWTSRGEQFF. The CDR3 region has the DNA TGTGCCAGCAGCCTCTGGACCTCTCGGGGAGAGCAGTTCTTC.

V and J are TRBV6-4 and TRBJ1-1; 8 nucleotides align to TRBD1. From germline, CDR1 is MRHNA and CDR2 SNTAGT. The V and J ends lost 6 bases and 1 base, in that order; junction bases with no gene match: 13. This CDR3 region has 17 residues. The CDR3, as DNA: TGTGCCAGCAGCCGCACCCCCGACAGGGGACAGAACACTGAAGCTTTCTTT. Amino acid sequence: CASSRTPDRGQNTEAFF.

This chain links TRBV28 with TRBJ2-2; TRBD1 aligns across 8 bases. This CDR3 is built from 14 residues. Germline V gene data show CDR1 as MDHEN and CDR2 as SYDVKM. J lost 5 bases, V lost 6 bases, and 5 bases had no gene match. The CDR3 loop is CASRTGVRTGELFF. The CDR3, as DNA: TGTGCCAGCAGGACAGGGGTACGGACCGGGGAGCTGTTTTTT. Full variable domain (missing parts from reference TRBV28 and TRBJ2-2): DVKVTQSSRYLVKRTGEKVFLECVQDMDHENMFWYRQDPGLGLRLIYFSYDVKMKEKGDIPEGYSVSREKKERFSLILESASTNQTSMYLCASRTGVRTGELFFGEGSRLTVL.

The CDR3 bases are TGTGCCAGCAGCTTAGGCGGGGGGCCGGTCTACGAGCAGTACTTC. Residues: CASSLGGGPVYEQYF. The chain links TRBV11-2 to TRBJ2-7; 8 nucleotides match TRBD2. The CDR3 loop spans 15 amino acids. Trimming removed 1 base from V and 3 bases from J; junction bases left unmatched: 5. Germline loops: CDR1 SGHAT, CDR2 FQNNGV.

The V call is TRBV7-2, the J call TRBJ2-1; 8 bases match TRBD2. V lost 5 bases and J lost 4; bases outside the gene matches: 10. The CDR3 spans 16 residues. The germline gives CDR1 SGHTA, CDR2 FQGNSA. In DNA form, the CDR3 reads TGTGCCAGCAGCCCATATAGCGGGGAGATATACAATGAGCAGTTCTTC. Protein: CASSPYSGEIYNEQFF.

The genes are TRBV6-5 and TRBJ1-4; 10 bases fit TRBD1. CDR1 MNHEY and CDR2 SVGAGI come from the germline V gene. With 4 bases clipped from V and 6 bases from J, the junction kept 8 bases outside the gene matches. CDR3 length: 16 amino acids. DNA for the CDR3: TGTGCCAGCAGTTTCACCGAGACAGGGGGCCATGAAAAACTGTTTTTT. This translates into CASSFTETGGHEKLFF.